The clone carrying this TCR beta chain has only a few counts. TCRdb's copy holds only in-frame clones and misses some; the assay was immunoSEQ multiplex PCR. The repertoire consists of about 360,000 clones, with 80% to 90% occurring once and the leading ten covering just over 7%. The germline V gene has CDR1 MNHEY and CDR2 SVGAGI. The J segment lost 3 bases and the V segment lost 6 bases, leaving 4 bases of the junction unmatched. The CDR3 runs 13 residues. The sample is drawn from a study of blood T cell repertoires in COVID-19. The chain joins TRBV6-5 to TRBJ1-2; TRBD1 agrees at 7 bases. Sequencing was performed on peripheral blood. This TCR was recovered from a woman aged 60 to 75 with COVID-19, enrolled during active disease. CDR3 protein: CASRPGTDYGYTF. The CDR3 bases are TGTGCCAGCAGACCCGGGACAGACTATGGCTACACCTTC.